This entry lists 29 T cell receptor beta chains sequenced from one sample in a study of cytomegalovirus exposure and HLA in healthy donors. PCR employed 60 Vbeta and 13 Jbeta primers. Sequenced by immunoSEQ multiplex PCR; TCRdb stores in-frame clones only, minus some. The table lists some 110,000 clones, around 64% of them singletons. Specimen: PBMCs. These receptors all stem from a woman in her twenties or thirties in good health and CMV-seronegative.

CDR3 sequence: CASSTAQGPKNIQYF. The CDR3 region has the DNA TGTGCCAGCAGCACGGCACAGGGACCCAAAAACATTCAGTACTTC. The chain joins TRBV11-2 to TRBJ2-4; possible D gene TRBD1, 6 bases. V was trimmed by 5 bases and J by 2 bases, leaving 13 bases between them. Germline CDR1 reads SGHAT; CDR2 reads FQNNGV. The CDR3 has 15 residues.

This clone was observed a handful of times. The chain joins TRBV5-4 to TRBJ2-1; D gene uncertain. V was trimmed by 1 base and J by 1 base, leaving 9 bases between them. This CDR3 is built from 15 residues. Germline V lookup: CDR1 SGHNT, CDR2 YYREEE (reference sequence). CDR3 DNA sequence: TGTGCCAGCAGCTTGTTTGGAGCTTCCTACAATGAGCAGTTCTTC. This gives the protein CASSLFGASYNEQFF. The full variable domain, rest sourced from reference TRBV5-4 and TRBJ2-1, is ETGVTQSPTHLIKTRGQQVTLRCSSQSGHNTVSWYQQALGQGPQFIFQYYREEENGRGNFPPRFSGLQFPNYSSELNVNALELDDSALYLCASSLFGASYNEQFFGPGTRLTVL.

The DNA for the CDR3 is TGTGCCAGCAGCCCCGGGGGGGAGGGCCCCTCCTACAATGAGCAGTTCTTC. It encodes CASSPGGEGPSYNEQFF. V gene TRBV7-9 combines with J gene TRBJ2-1; 8 positions agree with TRBD2. The V and J ends lost 5 bases and 0 bases, in that order; junction bases with no gene match: 9. Germline V lookup: CDR1 SEHNR, CDR2 FQNEAQ (reference sequence). The CDR3 covers 17 residues.

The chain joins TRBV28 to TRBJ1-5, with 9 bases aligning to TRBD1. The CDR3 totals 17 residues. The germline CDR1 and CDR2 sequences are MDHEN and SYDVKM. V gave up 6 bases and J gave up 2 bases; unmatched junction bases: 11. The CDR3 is CASSPFIRDRGNQPQHF. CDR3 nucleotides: TGTGCCAGCAGCCCATTCATTCGGGACAGGGGCAATCAGCCCCAGCATTTT. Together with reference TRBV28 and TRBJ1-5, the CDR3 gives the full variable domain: DVKVTQSSRYLVKRTGEKVFLECVQDMDHENMFWYRQDPGLGLRLIYFSYDVKMKEKGDIPEGYSVSREKKERFSLILESASTNQTSMYLCASSPFIRDRGNQPQHFGDGTRLSIL.

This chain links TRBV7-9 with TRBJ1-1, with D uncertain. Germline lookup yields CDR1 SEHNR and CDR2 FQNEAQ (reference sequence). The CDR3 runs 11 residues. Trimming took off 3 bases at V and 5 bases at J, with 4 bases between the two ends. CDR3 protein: CASSFLTEAFF. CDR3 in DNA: TGTGCCAGCAGCTTTTTAACTGAAGCTTTCTTT.

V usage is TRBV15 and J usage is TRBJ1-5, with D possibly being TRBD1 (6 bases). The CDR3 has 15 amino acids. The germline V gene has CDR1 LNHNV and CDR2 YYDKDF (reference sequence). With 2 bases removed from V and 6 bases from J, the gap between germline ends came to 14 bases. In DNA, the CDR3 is TGTGCCACCAGCAGAACGGACAGCTGGGGTCAGCCCCAGCATTTT. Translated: CATSRTDSWGQPQHF.

This CDR3 reads CASSSDRGYTEAFF. The CDR3 DNA is TGTGCCAGCAGTTCCGACAGGGGGTACACTGAAGCTTTCTTT. The gene calls are TRBV27 and TRBJ1-1; 9 nucleotides agree with TRBD1. V gave up 4 bases and J gave up 3 bases; unmatched junction bases: 3. The CDR3 sequence is 14 residues long. The germline CDR1 and CDR2 sequences are MNHEY and SMNVEV (reference sequence).

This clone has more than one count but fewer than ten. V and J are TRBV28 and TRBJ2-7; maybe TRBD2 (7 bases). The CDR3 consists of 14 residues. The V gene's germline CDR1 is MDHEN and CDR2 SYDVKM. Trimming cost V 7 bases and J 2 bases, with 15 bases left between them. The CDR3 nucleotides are TGTGCCAGCACTAGGGGGGGGACGCCCTACGAGCAGTACTTC. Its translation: CASTRGGTPYEQYF.

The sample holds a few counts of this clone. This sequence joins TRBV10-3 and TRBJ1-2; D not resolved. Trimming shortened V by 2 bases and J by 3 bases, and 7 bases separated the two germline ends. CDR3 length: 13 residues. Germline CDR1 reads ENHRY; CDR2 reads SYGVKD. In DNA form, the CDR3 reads TGTGCCATCAGTGAGAGTCAGGACTATGGCTACACCTTC. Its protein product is CAISESQDYGYTF.

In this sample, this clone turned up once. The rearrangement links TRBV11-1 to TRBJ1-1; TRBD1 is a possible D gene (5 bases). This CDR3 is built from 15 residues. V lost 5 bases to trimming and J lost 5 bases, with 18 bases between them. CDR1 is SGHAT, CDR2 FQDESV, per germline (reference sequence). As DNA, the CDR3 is TGTGCCAGCAGCCCCACGTCGGGGGAGTATACTGAAGCTTTCTTT. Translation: CASSPTSGEYTEAFF.

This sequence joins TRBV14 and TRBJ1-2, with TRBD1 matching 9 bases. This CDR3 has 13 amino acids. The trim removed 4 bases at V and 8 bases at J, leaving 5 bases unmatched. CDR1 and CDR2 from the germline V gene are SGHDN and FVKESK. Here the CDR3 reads CASSLQGARGYTF. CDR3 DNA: TGTGCCAGCAGCCTACAGGGGGCTAGGGGCTACACCTTC.

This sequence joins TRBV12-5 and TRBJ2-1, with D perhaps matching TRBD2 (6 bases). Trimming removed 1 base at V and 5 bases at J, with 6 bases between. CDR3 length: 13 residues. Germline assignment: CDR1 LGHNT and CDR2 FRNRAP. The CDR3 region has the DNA TGTGCTAGTGGTTTGGGGGAGGACAATGAGCAGTTCTTC. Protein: CASGLGEDNEQFF.

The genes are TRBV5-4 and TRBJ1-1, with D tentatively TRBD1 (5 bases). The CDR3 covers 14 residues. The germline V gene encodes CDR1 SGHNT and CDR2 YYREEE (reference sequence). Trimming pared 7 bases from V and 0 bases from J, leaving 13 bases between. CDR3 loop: CASGRQMMNTEAFF. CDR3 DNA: TGTGCCAGCGGCAGACAGATGATGAACACTGAAGCTTTCTTT.

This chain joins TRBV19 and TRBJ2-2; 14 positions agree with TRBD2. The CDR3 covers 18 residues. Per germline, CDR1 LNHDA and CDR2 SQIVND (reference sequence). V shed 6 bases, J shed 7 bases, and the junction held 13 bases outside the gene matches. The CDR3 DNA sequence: TGTGCCAGTAGCAGGATGATGACTAGCGGGAGGGCCGACGGGGAGCTGTTTTTT. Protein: CASSRMMTSGRADGELFF.

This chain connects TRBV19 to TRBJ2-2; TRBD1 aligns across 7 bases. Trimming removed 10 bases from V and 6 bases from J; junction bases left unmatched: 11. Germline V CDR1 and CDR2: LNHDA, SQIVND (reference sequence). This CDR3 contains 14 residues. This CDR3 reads CATHDRDLSGELFF. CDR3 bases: TGTGCCACACATGACAGGGACCTCTCCGGGGAGCTGTTTTTT.

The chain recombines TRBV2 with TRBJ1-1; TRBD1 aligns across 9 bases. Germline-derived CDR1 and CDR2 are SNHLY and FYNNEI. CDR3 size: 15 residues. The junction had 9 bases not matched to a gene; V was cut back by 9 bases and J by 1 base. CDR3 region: CASIGQGPKNTEAFF. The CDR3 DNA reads TGTGCCAGTATTGGACAGGGGCCCAAGAACACTGAAGCTTTCTTT. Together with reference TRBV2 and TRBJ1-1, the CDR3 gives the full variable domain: EPEVTQTPSHQVTQMGQEVILRCVPISNHLYFYWYRQILGQKVEFLVSFYNNEISEKSEIFDDQFSVERPDGSNFTLKIRSTKLEDSAMYFCASIGQGPKNTEAFFGQGTRLTVV.

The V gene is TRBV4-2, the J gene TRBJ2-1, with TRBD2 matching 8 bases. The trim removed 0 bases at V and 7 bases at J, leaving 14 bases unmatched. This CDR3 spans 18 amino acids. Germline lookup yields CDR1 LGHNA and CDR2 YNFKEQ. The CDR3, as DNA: TGTGCCAGCAGCCAAGATTTTGTGGAAGCGGGAGAATTAAATGAGCAGTTCTTC. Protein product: CASSQDFVEAGELNEQFF.

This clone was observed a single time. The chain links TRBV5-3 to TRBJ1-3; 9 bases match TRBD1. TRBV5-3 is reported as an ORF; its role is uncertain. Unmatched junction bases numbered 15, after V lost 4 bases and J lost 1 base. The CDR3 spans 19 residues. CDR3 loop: CARSPYTHRGHESGNTIYF. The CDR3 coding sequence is TGTGCCAGAAGCCCCTACACGCACAGGGGGCATGAGTCTGGAAACACCATATATTTT.

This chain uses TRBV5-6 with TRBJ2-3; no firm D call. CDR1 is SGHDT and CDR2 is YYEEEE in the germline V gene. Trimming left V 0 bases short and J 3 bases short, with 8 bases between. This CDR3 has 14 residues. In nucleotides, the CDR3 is TGTGCCAGCAGCTTGGATACAGAAACAGATACGCAGTATTTT. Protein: CASSLDTETDTQYF.

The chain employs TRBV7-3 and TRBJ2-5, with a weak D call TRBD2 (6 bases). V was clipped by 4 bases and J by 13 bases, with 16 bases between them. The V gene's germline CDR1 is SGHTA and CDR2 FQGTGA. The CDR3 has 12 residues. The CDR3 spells CASSSPAGTLYF. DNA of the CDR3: TGTGCCAGCAGCTCTCCGGCGGGGACTCTGTACTTC.

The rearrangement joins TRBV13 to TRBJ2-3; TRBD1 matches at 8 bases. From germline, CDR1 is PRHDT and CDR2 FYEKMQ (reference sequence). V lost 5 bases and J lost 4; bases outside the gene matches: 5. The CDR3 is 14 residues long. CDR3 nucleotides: TGTGCCAGCAGCCCGACAGGGGTGGCAGATACGCAGTATTTT. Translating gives CASSPTGVADTQYF.

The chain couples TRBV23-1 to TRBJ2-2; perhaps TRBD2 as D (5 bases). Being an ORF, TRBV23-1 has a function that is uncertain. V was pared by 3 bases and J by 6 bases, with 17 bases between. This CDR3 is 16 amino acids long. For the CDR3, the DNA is TGCGCCAGCAGTCATAGCGCAGGAGACCTTTCCGGGGAGCTGTTTTTT. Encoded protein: CASSHSAGDLSGELFF.

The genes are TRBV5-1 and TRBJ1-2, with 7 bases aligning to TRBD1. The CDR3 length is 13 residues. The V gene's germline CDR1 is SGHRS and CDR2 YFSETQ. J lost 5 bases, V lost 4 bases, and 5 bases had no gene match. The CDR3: CASSTGTDYGYTF. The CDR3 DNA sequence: TGCGCCAGCAGCACCGGGACAGATTATGGCTACACCTTC.

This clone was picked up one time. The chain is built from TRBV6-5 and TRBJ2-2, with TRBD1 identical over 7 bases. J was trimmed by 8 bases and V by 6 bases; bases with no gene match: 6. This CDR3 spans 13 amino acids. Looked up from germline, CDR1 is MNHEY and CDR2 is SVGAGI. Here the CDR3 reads CASRRQGSGELFF. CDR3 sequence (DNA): TGTGCCAGCAGAAGACAGGGATCAGGGGAGCTGTTTTTT.

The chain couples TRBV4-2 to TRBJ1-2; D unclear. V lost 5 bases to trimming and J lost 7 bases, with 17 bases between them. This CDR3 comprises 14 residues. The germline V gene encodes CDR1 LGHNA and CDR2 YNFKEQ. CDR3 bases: TGTGCCAGCAGCGAAACCAACAGTCTCTCTGGCTACACCTTC. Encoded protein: CASSETNSLSGYTF.

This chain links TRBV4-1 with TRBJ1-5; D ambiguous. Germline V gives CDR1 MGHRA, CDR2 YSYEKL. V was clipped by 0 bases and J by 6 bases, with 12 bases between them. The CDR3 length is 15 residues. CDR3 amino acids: CASSQEPGKGQPQHF. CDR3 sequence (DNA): TGCGCCAGCAGCCAAGAGCCCGGGAAGGGTCAGCCCCAGCATTTT.

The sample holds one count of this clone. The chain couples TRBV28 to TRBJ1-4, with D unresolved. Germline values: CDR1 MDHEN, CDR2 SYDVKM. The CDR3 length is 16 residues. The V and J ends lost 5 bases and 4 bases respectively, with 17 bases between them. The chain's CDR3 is CASSTPGELNNEKLFF. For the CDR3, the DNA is TGTGCCAGCAGTACACCCGGGGAGTTAAATAATGAAAAACTGTTTTTT.

Here the CDR3 DNA reads TGTGCCAGCAGCCAATTCCTCGACAGGGATACGCGTGGCTACACCTTC. Translation: CASSQFLDRDTRGYTF. The chain carries TRBV4-2 and TRBJ1-2; 7 nucleotides line up with TRBD1. V was clipped by 2 bases and J by 7 bases; unmatched bases: 13. The CDR3 covers 16 residues. In germline, CDR1 is LGHNA, CDR2 YNFKEQ.

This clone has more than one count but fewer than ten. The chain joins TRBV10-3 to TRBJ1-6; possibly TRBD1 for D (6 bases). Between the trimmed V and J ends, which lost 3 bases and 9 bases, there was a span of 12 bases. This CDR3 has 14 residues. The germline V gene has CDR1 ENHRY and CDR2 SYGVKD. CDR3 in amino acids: CAISDRGGGSPLHF. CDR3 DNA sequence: TGTGCCATCAGTGACAGGGGCGGAGGTTCACCCCTCCACTTT.